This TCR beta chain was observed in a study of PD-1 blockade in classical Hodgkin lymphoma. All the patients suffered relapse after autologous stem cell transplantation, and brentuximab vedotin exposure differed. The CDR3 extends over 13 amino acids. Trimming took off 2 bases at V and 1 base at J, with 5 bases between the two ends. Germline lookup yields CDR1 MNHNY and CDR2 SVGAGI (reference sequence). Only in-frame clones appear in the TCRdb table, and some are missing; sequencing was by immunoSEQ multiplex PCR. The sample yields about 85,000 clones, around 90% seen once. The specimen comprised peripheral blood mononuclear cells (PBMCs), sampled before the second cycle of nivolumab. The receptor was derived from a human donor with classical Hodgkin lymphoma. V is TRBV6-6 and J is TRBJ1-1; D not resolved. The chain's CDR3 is CASSYGQNTEAFF. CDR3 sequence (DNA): TGTGCCAGCAGTTACGGCCAGAACACTGAAGCTTTCTTT.